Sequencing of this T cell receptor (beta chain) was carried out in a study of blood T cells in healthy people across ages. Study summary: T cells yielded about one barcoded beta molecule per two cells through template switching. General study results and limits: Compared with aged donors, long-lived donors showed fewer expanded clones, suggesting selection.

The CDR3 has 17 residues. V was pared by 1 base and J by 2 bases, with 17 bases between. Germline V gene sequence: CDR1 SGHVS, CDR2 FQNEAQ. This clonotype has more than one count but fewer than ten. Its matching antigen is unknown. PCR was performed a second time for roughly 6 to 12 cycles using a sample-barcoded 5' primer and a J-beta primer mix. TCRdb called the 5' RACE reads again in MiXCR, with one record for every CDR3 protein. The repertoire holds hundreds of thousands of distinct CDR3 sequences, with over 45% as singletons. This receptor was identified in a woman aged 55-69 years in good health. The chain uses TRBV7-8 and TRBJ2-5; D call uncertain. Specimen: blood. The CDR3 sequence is CASSLGDRALLQETQYF. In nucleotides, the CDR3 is TGTGCCAGCAGCTTAGGTGATCGAGCCCTCCTACAAGAGACCCAGTACTTC.